These 16 T cell receptor beta chains originate from one sample sequenced in a study of T cell repertoires in cytomegalovirus infection (dated by TCRdb to the late 2010s). These receptors' targets are unknown. Instrument on record: Illumina HiSeq 1500. The public sequencing data were trimmed at Q25 with fastp and processed into clonotypes with MiXCR by TCRdb, which kept only in-frame beta chains. Each CDR3 protein gets just one entry, which takes the most common genes and DNA from the rows behind it. Counted in this sample were approximately 730,000 distinct CDR3 sequences; 25% to 30% of them appeared once. Less than 15% of the sample is held by the ten biggest clonotypes. The treatment or condition label on this specimen signifies: in vitro stimulation with specific CMV peptide epitopes to enrich CMV-specific T cells. Specimen: cultured CD8+ T cells from PBMCs, collected from culture after CMV antigen stimulation. Source of these receptors: a human donor in good health (CMV status not recorded). Some clones in this sample may be carry-over from other donors' samples.

V is TRBV6-9 and J is TRBJ2-1, with TRBD1 matching over 9 bases. The CDR3 runs 16 residues. Per germline, CDR1 MNHGY and CDR2 SVAAGI. With 2 bases clipped from V and 0 bases from J, the junction kept 2 bases outside the gene matches. The CDR3 loop is CASSYATGGSYNEQFF. The CDR3 DNA is TGTGCCAGCAGTTATGCGACAGGGGGCTCCTACAATGAGCAGTTCTTC.

This clonotype appeared many times. The rearrangement uses TRBV5-6 and TRBJ2-3; 7 bases fit TRBD2. This CDR3 has 14 residues. V was clipped by 2 bases and J by 4 bases; unmatched bases: 4. Germline values: CDR1 SGHDT, CDR2 YYEEEE. The CDR3 coding sequence is TGTGCCAGCAGCTTTGGGACTACGTCAGATACGCAGTATTTT. Its translation is CASSFGTTSDTQYF.

The sample holds a few counts of this clonotype. The V call is TRBV20-1, the J call TRBJ2-2, with 14 positions matching TRBD2. The trim removed 0 bases at V and 5 bases at J, leaving 8 bases unmatched. The germline gives CDR1 DFQATT, CDR2 SNEGSKA (reference sequence). CDR3 length: 18 amino acids. CDR3 DNA sequence: TGCAGTGCTAGAGATACGGGGACTAGCGGGGGATATACCGGGGAGCTGTTTTTT. It translates to CSARDTGTSGGYTGELFF.

As regards this clonotype: This may be a read error: a much more frequent sequence differs by one nucleotide. The chain uses TRBV12-3 or TRBV12-4 and TRBJ2-1; a weak D match, TRBD1 (8 bases). There are 14 residues in the CDR3. V was trimmed by 4 bases and J by 5 bases, leaving 12 bases between them. The CDR3: CASSWEGQDNEQFF. For the CDR3, the DNA is TGTGCCAGCAGTTGGGAGGGACAGGACAATGAGCAGTTCTTC.

The rearrangement links TRBV5-1 to TRBJ1-1, with D perhaps matching TRBD1 (5 bases). CDR1 is SGHRS, CDR2 YFSETQ, per germline. The CDR3 loop spans 16 amino acids. V dropped 0 bases and J dropped 1 base, with 13 bases sitting between them. This CDR3 is CASSLASGRGNTEAFF. The CDR3, as DNA: TGCGCCAGCAGCTTGGCCTCGGGACGTGGGAACACTGAAGCTTTCTTT. Full variable domain (outside the CDR3, taken from reference TRBV5-1 and TRBJ1-1): KAGVTQTPRYLIKTRGQQVTLSCSPISGHRSVSWYQQTPGQGLQFLFEYFSETQRNKGNFPGRFSGRQFSNSRSEMNVSTLELGDSALYLCASSLASGRGNTEAFFGQGTRLTVV.

The chain links TRBV10-3 to TRBJ2-1, with TRBD2 identical over 14 bases. The CDR3 consists of 20 residues. Per the germline V gene, CDR1 is ENHRY and CDR2 is SYGVKD. V was clipped by 2 bases and J by 2 bases; unmatched bases: 11. This CDR3 is CAISETRLTSGGAPYNEQFF. The CDR3 nucleotides read TGTGCCATCAGTGAGACCCGCCTGACTAGCGGGGGGGCCCCCTACAATGAGCAGTTCTTC.

This clonotype was detected many times. The chain recombines TRBV7-6 with TRBJ1-6; TRBD1 aligns across 8 bases. From germline, CDR1 is SGHVS and CDR2 FNYEAQ. The V segment lost 6 bases and the J segment 5 bases; nucleotides outside the gene matches: 3. The length of the CDR3 is 14 residues. The CDR3 DNA reads as TGTGCCAGCAGTTCAGGGGGCAATAATTCACCCCTCCACTTT. Its protein is CASSSGGNNSPLHF.

This clonotype has more than one count but fewer than ten. This sequence joins TRBV6-1 and TRBJ2-7, with D maybe TRBD2 (6 bases). V shed 1 base and J shed 5 bases, with 9 bases lying between them. The V gene's germline CDR1 is MNHNS and CDR2 SASEGT. CDR3 length: 13 residues. For the CDR3, the DNA is TGTGCCAGCAGTGAAGTATTAGCGGACGAGCAGTACTTC. Residues: CASSEVLADEQYF.

This clonotype was recorded a few times. The chain carries TRBV2 and TRBJ1-6; 9 bases agree with TRBD1. J was trimmed by 8 bases and V by 4 bases; bases with no gene match: 3. Germline V lookup: CDR1 SNHLY, CDR2 FYNNEI. This CDR3 comprises 14 residues. CDR3 sequence: CASSGWTGDSPLHF. CDR3 sequence (DNA): TGTGCCAGCAGTGGATGGACAGGGGATTCACCCCTCCACTTT.

The chain combines TRBV14 with TRBJ1-2; perhaps TRBD1 as D (6 bases). The CDR3 spans 13 residues. Germline CDR1 reads SGHDN; CDR2 reads FVKESK. V was clipped by 7 bases and J by 3 bases, with 12 bases between them. The CDR3 coding sequence is TGTGCCAGCAACCACAGGGTCGACTATGGCTACACCTTC. Translating gives CASNHRVDYGYTF.

The chain is built from TRBV12-3 or TRBV12-4 and TRBJ2-5; no firm D call. CDR3 length: 13 amino acids. V shed 5 bases and J shed 2 bases, with 9 bases lying between them. The CDR3 region is CASSTEFQETQYF. CDR3 coding DNA: TGTGCCAGCAGTACAGAGTTTCAAGAGACCCAGTACTTC.

The chain combines TRBV20-1 with TRBJ1-3, with D unresolved. This CDR3 spans 16 amino acids. V was cut by 0 bases and J by 0 bases, with 12 bases left in between. Germline assignment: CDR1 DFQATT and CDR2 SNEGSKA (reference sequence). DNA of the CDR3: TGCAGTGCTAGAGATCGAGGGAGCTACTCTGGAAACACCATATATTTT. This gives the protein CSARDRGSYSGNTIYF.

The V call is TRBV4-3, the J call TRBJ2-1; 8 nucleotides align to TRBD2. Germline loops: CDR1 LGHNA, CDR2 YSLEER. Trimming at V came to 3 bases and at J to 6 bases, leaving 10 bases not matched to a gene. The CDR3 has 16 amino acids. The DNA of the CDR3 is TGCGCCAGCAGCCATCACCCCGGGGCGGGGGGCAATGAGCAGTTCTTC. This codes for CASSHHPGAGGNEQFF.

For this clonotype: One end of the junction fails to match germline, which may point to a read error. This chain uses TRBV7-2 with TRBJ2-1; 10 bases agree with TRBD2. Per germline, CDR1 SGHTA and CDR2 FQGNSA. This CDR3 is 16 amino acids long. The CDR3, as DNA: TGTGCCGGCAGCTTTAGCGGGAGGAGCTCCTACAATGAGCAGTTCTTC. Amino acids: CAGSFSGRSSYNEQFF.

V is TRBV6-4 and J is TRBJ2-5; D ambiguous. The CDR3 is 11 amino acids. Trimming removed 5 bases at V and 7 bases at J, with 8 bases between. CDR1 is MRHNA, CDR2 SNTAGT, per germline. This CDR3 is CASSNGWTQYF. The CDR3 DNA sequence: TGTGCCAGCAGTAACGGTTGGACCCAGTACTTC.

The table lists this clonotype with a few counts. CDR3 amino acids: CASTAKPDGYTF. The CDR3 coding sequence is TGTGCCAGCACAGCGAAACCGGATGGCTACACCTTC. The V gene is TRBV12-3 or TRBV12-4, the J gene TRBJ1-2; D not certain. Trimming cost V 7 bases and J 6 bases, with 12 bases left between them. The CDR3 extends over 12 amino acids.